A selection of T cell receptor beta chains follows, all from one sample in a study of shared clonotypes between healthy human individuals. Method: immunoSEQ multiplex PCR; TCRdb's copy keeps in-frame clones and lacks some. This sample has about 520,000 clones; around 73% occur once, and the top ten carry 12%. Specimen: PBMCs. These receptor sequences come from a woman in her thirties or forties in good health. Some clones in this sample may be carry-over from other donors' samples. Each CDR3 is given with its conserved first and last residue. A D gene is named only where the DNA matches it firmly.

d_call j_call v_call cdr3_length cdr3_aa cdr3_nt
. TRBJ1-5 TRBV11-3 15 CASSLDMVKNQPQHF TGTGCCAGCAGCTTAGATATGGTCAAAAATCAGCCCCAGCATTTT
. TRBJ1-1 TRBV27 13 CASSLTSPTEAFF TGTGCCAGCAGTTTAACAAGTCCCACTGAAGCTTTCTTT
TRBD1 TRBJ2-6 TRBV2 16 CASSDGTGVGANVLTF TGTGCCAGCAGTGATGGGACAGGGGTCGGGGCCAACGTCCTGACTTTC
. TRBJ2-2 TRBV7-9 12 CASSLVPGELFF TGTGCCAGCAGCTTAGTTCCCGGGGAGCTGTTTTTT
. TRBJ1-1 TRBV4-3 14 CASSQGLGDKGAFF TGCGCCAGCAGCCAAGGCTTGGGGGATAAAGGAGCTTTCTTT
TRBD1 TRBJ2-1 TRBV6-5 14 CASTRTGVLGEQFF TGTGCCAGCACTCGGACAGGGGTGTTAGGTGAGCAGTTCTTC
TRBD2 TRBJ2-7 TRBV7-8 14 CASSPGLAGDEQYF TGTGCCAGCAGCCCCGGACTAGCGGGAGACGAGCAGTACTTC
. TRBJ1-1 TRBV6-6 13 CASSLSSKSEAFF TGTGCCAGCTCCCTTTCATCTAAATCTGAAGCTTTCTTT
TRBD2 TRBJ2-7 TRBV19 14 CASSKGLEAFEQYF TGTGCCAGTAGTAAGGGACTAGAAGCCTTCGAGCAGTACTTC
. TRBJ2-7 TRBV2 14 CATTVDEKPYEQYF TGTGCCACCACAGTGGATGAAAAGCCCTACGAGCAGTACTTC
. TRBJ2-1 TRBV16 14 CASSQSVGIGEQFF TGTGCCAGCAGCCAATCGGTGGGAATTGGTGAGCAGTTCTTC